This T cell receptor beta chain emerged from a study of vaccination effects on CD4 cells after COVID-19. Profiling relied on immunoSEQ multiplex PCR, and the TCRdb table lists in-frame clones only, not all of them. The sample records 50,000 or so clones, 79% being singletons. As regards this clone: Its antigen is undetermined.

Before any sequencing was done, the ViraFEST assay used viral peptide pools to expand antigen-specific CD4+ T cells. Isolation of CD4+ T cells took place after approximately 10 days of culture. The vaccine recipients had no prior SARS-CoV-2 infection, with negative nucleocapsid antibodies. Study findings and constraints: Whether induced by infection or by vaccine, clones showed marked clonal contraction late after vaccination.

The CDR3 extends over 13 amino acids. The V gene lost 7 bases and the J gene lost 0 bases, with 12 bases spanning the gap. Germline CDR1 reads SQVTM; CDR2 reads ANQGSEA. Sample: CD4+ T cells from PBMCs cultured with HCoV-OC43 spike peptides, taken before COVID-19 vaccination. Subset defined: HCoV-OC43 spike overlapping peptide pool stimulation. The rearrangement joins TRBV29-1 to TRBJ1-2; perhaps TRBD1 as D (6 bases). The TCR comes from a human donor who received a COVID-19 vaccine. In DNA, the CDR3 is TGCAGCGACCGGACAGCGTCTAACTATGGCTACACCTTC. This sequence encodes CSDRTASNYGYTF.